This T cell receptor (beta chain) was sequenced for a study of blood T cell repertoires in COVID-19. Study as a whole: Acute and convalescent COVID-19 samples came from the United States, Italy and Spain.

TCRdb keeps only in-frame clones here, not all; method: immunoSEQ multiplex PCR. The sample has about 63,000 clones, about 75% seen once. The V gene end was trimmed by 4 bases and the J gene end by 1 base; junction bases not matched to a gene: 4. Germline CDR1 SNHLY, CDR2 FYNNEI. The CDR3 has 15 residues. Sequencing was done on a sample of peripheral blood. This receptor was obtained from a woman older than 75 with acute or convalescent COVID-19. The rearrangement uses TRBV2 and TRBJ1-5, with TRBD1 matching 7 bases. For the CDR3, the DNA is TGTGCCAGCAGTGGGGCAGGGGGGAGCAATCAGCCCCAGCATTTT. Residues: CASSGAGGSNQPQHF.